The clone carrying this T cell receptor beta chain came up a few times. Antigen specificity is unknown. These data are taken from a study of T cells after yellow fever vaccination. Notes on the study in general: Clonotypes appearing in both CD4 and CD8 compartments existed, and their share was small.

Each CDR3 protein is one row after TCRdb ran MiXCR on the 5' RACE reads. The table includes nearly 550,000 distinct CDR3 sequences, 19% detected once. The material was PBMCs, obtained 15 days after the yellow fever booster vaccination. The TCR sequence derives from a man aged 25-40 years who received the YFV17D yellow fever vaccine.

CDR3 coding DNA: TGTGCCAGCAGCGTAGGTACTAGCGTCCCCTACGAGCAGTACTTC. Translation: CASSVGTSVPYEQYF. The gene calls are TRBV9 and TRBJ2-7, with TRBD2 matching over 7 bases. Germline V CDR1 and CDR2: SGDLS, YYNGEE. This CDR3 contains 15 residues. V lost 0 bases, J lost 2 bases, and 5 bases stayed unmatched.